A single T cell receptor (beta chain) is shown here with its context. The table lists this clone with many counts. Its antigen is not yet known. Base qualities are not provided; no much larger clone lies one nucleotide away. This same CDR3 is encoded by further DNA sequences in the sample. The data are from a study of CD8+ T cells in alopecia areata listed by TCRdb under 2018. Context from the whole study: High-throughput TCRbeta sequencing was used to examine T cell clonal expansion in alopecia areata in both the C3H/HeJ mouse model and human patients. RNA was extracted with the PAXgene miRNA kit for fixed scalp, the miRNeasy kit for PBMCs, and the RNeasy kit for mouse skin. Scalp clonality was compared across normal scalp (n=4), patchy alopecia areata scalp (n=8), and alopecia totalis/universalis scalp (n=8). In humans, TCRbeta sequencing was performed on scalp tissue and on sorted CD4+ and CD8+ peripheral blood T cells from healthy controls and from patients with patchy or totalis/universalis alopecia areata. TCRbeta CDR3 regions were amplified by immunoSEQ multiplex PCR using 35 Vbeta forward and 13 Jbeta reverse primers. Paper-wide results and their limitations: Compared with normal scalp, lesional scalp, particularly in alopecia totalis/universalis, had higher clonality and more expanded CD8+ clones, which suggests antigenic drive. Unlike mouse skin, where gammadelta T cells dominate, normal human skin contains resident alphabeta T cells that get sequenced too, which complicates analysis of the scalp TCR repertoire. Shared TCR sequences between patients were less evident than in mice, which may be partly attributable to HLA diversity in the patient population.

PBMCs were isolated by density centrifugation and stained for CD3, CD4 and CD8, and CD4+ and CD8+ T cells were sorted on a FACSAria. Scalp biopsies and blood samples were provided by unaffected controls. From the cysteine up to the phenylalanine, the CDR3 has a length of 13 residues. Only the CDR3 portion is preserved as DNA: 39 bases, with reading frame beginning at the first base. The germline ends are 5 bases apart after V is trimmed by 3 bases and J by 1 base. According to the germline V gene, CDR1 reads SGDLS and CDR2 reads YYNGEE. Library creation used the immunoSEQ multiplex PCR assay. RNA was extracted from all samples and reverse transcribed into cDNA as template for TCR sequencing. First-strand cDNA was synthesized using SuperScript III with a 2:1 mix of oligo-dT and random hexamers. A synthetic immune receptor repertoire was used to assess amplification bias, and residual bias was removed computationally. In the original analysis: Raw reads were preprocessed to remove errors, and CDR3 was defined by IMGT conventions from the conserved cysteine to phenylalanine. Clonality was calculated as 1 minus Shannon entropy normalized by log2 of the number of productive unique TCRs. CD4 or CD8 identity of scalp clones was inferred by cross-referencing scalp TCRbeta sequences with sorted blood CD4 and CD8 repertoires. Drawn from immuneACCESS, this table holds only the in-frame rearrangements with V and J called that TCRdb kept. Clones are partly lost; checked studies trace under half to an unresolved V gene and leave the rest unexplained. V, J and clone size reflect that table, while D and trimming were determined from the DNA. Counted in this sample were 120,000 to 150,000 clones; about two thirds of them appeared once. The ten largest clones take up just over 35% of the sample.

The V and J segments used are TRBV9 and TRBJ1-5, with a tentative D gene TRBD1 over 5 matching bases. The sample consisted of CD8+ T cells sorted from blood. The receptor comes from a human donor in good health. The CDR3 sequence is CASSGGSNQPQHF. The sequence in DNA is TGTGCCAGCAGCGGGGGCAGCAATCAGCCCCAGCATTTT.